This TCR beta chain is drawn from a study of long-term antiretroviral therapy in people with HIV. The assay used was immunoSEQ (version v3.0), run at survey level. Sequenced by immunoSEQ multiplex PCR; TCRdb stores in-frame clones only, minus some. The repertoire consists of some 11,000 clones, with 75% to 85% occurring once and the leading ten covering around a sixth. The germline V and J ends were trimmed by 3 bases and 4 bases, with 12 bases remaining between them. Germline-derived CDR1 and CDR2 are SNHLY and FYNNEI. The CDR3 is 14 amino acids. This clone is a singleton in its sample. V is TRBV2 and J is TRBJ1-1, with no clear D. The receptor's source is a man aged 40-50 years with HIV. Specimen: unsorted PBMCs, collected 3.4 years after starting antiretroviral therapy. CDR3 loop: CASSERALFTEAFF. DNA for the CDR3: TGTGCCAGCAGTGAGCGAGCTCTGTTCACTGAAGCTTTCTTT.